The 23 T cell receptor beta chains given below trace back to one sample, sequenced in a study of cytomegalovirus exposure and HLA in healthy donors. TCRdb keeps only in-frame clones here, not all; method: immunoSEQ multiplex PCR. The data show 250,000 to 300,000 clones, roughly 89% seen once. Material: PBMCs. The receptor set was obtained from a woman aged 18-35 years in good health and CMV-seronegative.

This chain uses TRBV4-1 with TRBJ1-4; unclear D gene. The germline V gene encodes CDR1 MGHRA and CDR2 YSYEKL. V lost 2 bases and J lost 8, with 9 bases in between. The CDR3 length is 13 residues. CDR3 sequence (DNA): TGCGCCAGCAGCCAATTCCGGAGAGAAAAACTGTTTTTT. The encoded protein is CASSQFRREKLFF.

The chain uses TRBV19 and TRBJ2-7, with D maybe TRBD2 (5 bases). The CDR3 length is 14 residues. Trimming stripped 4 bases from V and 4 bases from J, with 14 bases between. CDR1 is LNHDA and CDR2 is SQIVND in the germline V gene (reference sequence). The chain's CDR3 is CASSKSGWHYEQYF. The CDR3 DNA reads TGTGCCAGTAGTAAGTCGGGGTGGCATTACGAGCAGTACTTC.

The rearrangement joins TRBV7-3 to TRBJ2-1, with D perhaps matching TRBD2 (5 bases). There are 15 residues in the CDR3. The V gene lost 6 bases and the J gene lost 9 bases, with 21 bases spanning the gap. CDR1 SGHTA and CDR2 FQGTGA come from the germline V gene. CDR3 in DNA: TGTGCCAGCAGTCCGGGATCCTTCGAGTGGGGTGAGCAGTTCTTC. Its translation: CASSPGSFEWGEQFF.

In this sample, this clone turned up a few times. The V gene is TRBV19, the J gene TRBJ1-6; weak D call: TRBD1 (6 bases). This CDR3 spans 13 amino acids. The germline CDR1 and CDR2 sequences are LNHDA and SQIVND (reference sequence). V lost 4 bases and J 10 bases, leaving 11 bases between the germline ends. As DNA, the CDR3 is TGTGCCAGTAGTACAGGGGCTCGATCACCCCTCCACTTT. Residues: CASSTGARSPLHF.

Only one count was recorded for this clone. The chain combines TRBV10-3 with TRBJ2-2; 8 bases align to TRBD2. The CDR3 contains 14 residues. V trimming: 7 bases; J trimming: 6 bases; junction bases outside the gene matches: 7. Germline V gene sequence: CDR1 ENHRY, CDR2 SYGVKD. The CDR3 is CAINRSGGSGELFF. The CDR3 DNA follows: TGTGCCATCAATAGGAGCGGGGGATCCGGGGAGCTGTTTTTT.

The gene calls are TRBV5-5 and TRBJ2-7; tentatively, D is TRBD1 (5 bases). CDR1 and CDR2 (germline): SGHKS, YYEKEE (reference sequence). This CDR3 is 15 amino acids long. V was clipped by 6 bases and J by 2 bases, with 18 bases between them. CDR3 nucleotides: TGTGCCAGCACCAAGGGGTTGACATGGACCTACGAGCAGTACGTC. The encoded protein is CASTKGLTWTYEQYV.

The rearrangement uses TRBV10-3 and TRBJ1-1; the match to TRBD1 covers 7 bases. The CDR3 covers 15 residues. Germline-derived CDR1 and CDR2 are ENHRY and SYGVKD. The V and J ends lost 0 bases and 7 bases, in that order; junction bases with no gene match: 8. CDR3 region: CAISESPGRGNEAFF. The CDR3 DNA reads TGTGCCATCAGTGAGTCCCCTGGCAGGGGGAATGAAGCTTTCTTT.

The chain is built from TRBV27 and TRBJ2-3; 7 positions agree with TRBD2. CDR3 length: 15 amino acids. The germline V gene encodes CDR1 MNHEY and CDR2 SMNVEV (reference sequence). Trimming removed 8 bases from V and 4 bases from J; junction bases left unmatched: 12. DNA of the CDR3: TGTGCCAGCGACGAAACGGGGGGTCATTCAGATACGCAGTATTTT. Translating gives CASDETGGHSDTQYF.

J is TRBJ2-3 and V is TRBV27; the match to TRBD2 covers 8 bases. Germline loops: CDR1 MNHEY, CDR2 SMNVEV (reference sequence). Trimming removed 6 bases from V and 2 bases from J; junction bases left unmatched: 10. The CDR3 totals 16 residues. The CDR3 is CASSPRVAGPTDTQYF. Written as DNA, the CDR3 is TGTGCCAGCAGCCCTCGGGTAGCGGGGCCCACAGATACGCAGTATTTT.

The rearrangement joins TRBV9 to TRBJ2-3; D is ambiguous. V was pared by 0 bases and J by 8 bases, with 7 bases between. CDR3 length: 12 residues. CDR1 and CDR2 from the germline V gene are SGDLS and YYNGEE. The CDR3 coding sequence is TGTGCCAGCAGCGTAGGTGAGAGTACGCAGTATTTT. Protein sequence: CASSVGESTQYF.

With regard to this clone: Additional DNA sequences in this sample encode the identical CDR3. The chain links TRBV20-1 to TRBJ2-3; no clear D gene. Germline V gene lookup returns CDR1 DFQATT and CDR2 SNEGSKA (reference sequence). The CDR3 length is 10 residues. With 5 bases removed from V and 5 bases from J, the gap between germline ends came to 5 bases. CDR3 DNA: TGCAGTGCTGTAGTAGATACGCAGTATTTT. Amino acids: CSAVVDTQYF.

This rearrangement joins TRBV27 to TRBJ2-5; 7 bases are a match to TRBD2. The CDR3 contains 15 residues. From germline, CDR1 is MNHEY and CDR2 SMNVEV (reference sequence). Trimming removed 2 bases from V and 5 bases from J; junction bases left unmatched: 8. CDR3: CASSLRSGGGETQYF. As DNA, the CDR3 is TGTGCCAGCAGTTTAAGGTCGGGGGGAGGGGAGACCCAGTACTTC.

The rearrangement uses TRBV6-5 and TRBJ2-3; D ambiguous. In germline, CDR1 is MNHEY, CDR2 SVGAGI. V lost 4 bases and J lost 1, with 6 bases in between. There are 13 residues in the CDR3. CDR3: CASSFRGTDTQYF. DNA for the CDR3: TGTGCCAGCAGTTTTAGAGGCACAGATACGCAGTATTTT.

The chain carries TRBV7-8 and TRBJ1-1, with 7 bases that match TRBD1. The CDR3 runs to 17 residues. Looked up from germline, CDR1 is SGHVS and CDR2 is FQNEAQ. J lost 10 bases, V lost 3 bases, and 20 bases had no gene match. DNA for the CDR3: TGTGCCAGCAGCTTCCGATACCCGCTAACAGGGGCGGAGGGAGCTTTCTTT. Encoded protein: CASSFRYPLTGAEGAFF. The whole variable domain, filled in from reference TRBV7-8 and TRBJ1-1, reads GAGVSQSPRYKVAKRGQDVALRCDPISGHVSLFWYQQALGQGPEFLTYFQNEAQLDKSGLPSDRFFAERPEGSVSTLKIQRTQQEDSAVYLCASSFRYPLTGAEGAFFGQGTRLTVV.

The chain combines TRBV27 with TRBJ2-1, with TRBD1 as a possible D gene (5 bases). V was pared by 3 bases and J by 0 bases, with 9 bases between. Germline values: CDR1 MNHEY, CDR2 SMNVEV (reference sequence). This CDR3 spans 15 amino acids. The CDR3 sequence is CASSLGPSSYNEQFF. In DNA, the CDR3 is TGTGCCAGCAGTTTGGGGCCTAGCTCCTACAATGAGCAGTTCTTC.

The gene calls are TRBV14 and TRBJ2-3, with 8 bases identical to TRBD1. The CDR3 covers 16 residues. Germline trimming cut 1 base from V and 1 base from J; bases unmatched to any gene: 4. The germline CDR1 and CDR2 sequences are SGHDN and FVKESK. The CDR3 DNA sequence: TGTGCCAGCAGCCAAGGGACAGGGTGGGGCACAGATACGCAGTATTTT. Protein: CASSQGTGWGTDTQYF.

The rearrangement joins TRBV10-3 to TRBJ2-5, with unresolved D. This CDR3 has 14 amino acids. Trimming stripped 2 bases from V and 0 bases from J, with 7 bases between. Germline lookup yields CDR1 ENHRY and CDR2 SYGVKD. Here the CDR3 reads CAISETVNQETQYF. In DNA form, the CDR3 reads TGTGCCATCAGTGAGACAGTTAACCAAGAGACCCAGTACTTC.

The chain recombines TRBV5-3 with TRBJ2-7; a possible D gene is TRBD1 (6 bases). TRBV5-3 has ORF status, its function being uncertain. This CDR3 is 14 amino acids long. This CDR3 reads CASSLAQGTGEQYV. DNA of the CDR3: TGTGCCAGCAGCTTGGCACAGGGAACTGGGGAGCAGTACGTC.

The chain employs TRBV19 and TRBJ1-1, with a weak D call TRBD1 (5 bases). In germline, CDR1 is LNHDA, CDR2 SQIVND (reference sequence). The CDR3 runs to 11 residues. The V and J ends lost 4 bases and 10 bases respectively, with 10 bases between them. The CDR3: CASSNWGGAFF. The CDR3 DNA sequence: TGTGCCAGTAGTAACTGGGGGGGAGCTTTCTTT.

V usage is TRBV7-8 and J usage is TRBJ1-6, with TRBD1 identical over 7 bases. From germline, CDR1 is SGHVS and CDR2 FQNEAQ. The CDR3 consists of 17 residues. V shed 1 base and J 1 base; nucleotides not matched to a gene: 4. DNA for the CDR3: TGTGCCAGCAGCTTAGAGACAGGGAGGTCCTATAATTCACCCCTCCACTTT. The encoded protein is CASSLETGRSYNSPLHF.

This clone was detected only a few times. This rearrangement joins TRBV11-2 to TRBJ1-2; 7 nucleotides match TRBD1. The CDR3 runs to 17 residues. The junction had 11 bases not matched to a gene; V was cut back by 0 bases and J by 4 bases. Germline V gene sequence: CDR1 SGHAT, CDR2 FQNNGV. CDR3 DNA sequence: TGTGCCAGCAGCTTAGATGCCGGGACAGCTGGAATCTATGGCTACACCTTC. This sequence encodes CASSLDAGTAGIYGYTF.

This clone was observed a handful of times. The chain links TRBV27 to TRBJ2-7, with TRBD2 as a possible D gene (5 bases). CDR3 length: 9 residues. Trimming shortened V by 10 bases and J by 9 bases, and 10 bases separated the two germline ends. Germline V gives CDR1 MNHEY, CDR2 SMNVEV (reference sequence). CDR3 protein: CATGKGQYV. CDR3 nucleotide sequence: TGTGCCACGGGGAAAGGGCAGTACGTC.

The rearrangement links TRBV7-2 to TRBJ1-4; 8 bases line up with TRBD1. The CDR3 consists of 14 residues. Germline lookup yields CDR1 SGHTA and CDR2 FQGNSA. The J segment lost 4 bases and the V segment lost 5 bases, leaving 3 bases of the junction unmatched. The CDR3 spells CASSGQGYNEKLFF. The CDR3 DNA reads as TGTGCCAGCAGCGGACAGGGATATAATGAAAAACTGTTTTTT.